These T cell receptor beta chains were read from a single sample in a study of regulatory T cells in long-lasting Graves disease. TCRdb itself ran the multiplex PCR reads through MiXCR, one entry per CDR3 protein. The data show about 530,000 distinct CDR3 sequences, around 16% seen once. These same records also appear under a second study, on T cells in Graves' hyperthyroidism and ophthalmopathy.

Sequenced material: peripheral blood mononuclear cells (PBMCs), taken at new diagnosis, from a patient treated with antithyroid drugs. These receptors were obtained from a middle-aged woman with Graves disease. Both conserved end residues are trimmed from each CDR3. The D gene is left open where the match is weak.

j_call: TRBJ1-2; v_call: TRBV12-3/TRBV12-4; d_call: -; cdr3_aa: ASTLGQIYGYT
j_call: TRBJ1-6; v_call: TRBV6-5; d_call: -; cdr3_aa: ASSYSAGRSNSPLH
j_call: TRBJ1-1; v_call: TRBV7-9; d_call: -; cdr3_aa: ASSSGEGTEAF
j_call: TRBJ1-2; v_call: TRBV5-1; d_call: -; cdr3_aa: ASSFGPITKWEFYGYT
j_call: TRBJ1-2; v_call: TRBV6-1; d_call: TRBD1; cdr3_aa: ASSEGTGRGYT
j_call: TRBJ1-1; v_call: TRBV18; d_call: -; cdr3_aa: ASSPNEGNTEAF
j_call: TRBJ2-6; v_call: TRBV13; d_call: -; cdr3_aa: ASSWTTGANVLT
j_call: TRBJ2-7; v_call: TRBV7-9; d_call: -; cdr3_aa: ASSLGPTVD
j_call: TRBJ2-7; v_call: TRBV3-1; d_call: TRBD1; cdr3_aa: ASSQEDTGGVEQY
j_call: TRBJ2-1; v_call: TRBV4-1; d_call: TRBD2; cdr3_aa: ASSQDDLAGYNEQF
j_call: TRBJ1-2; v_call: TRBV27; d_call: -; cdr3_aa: ASMDYNKGYGYT
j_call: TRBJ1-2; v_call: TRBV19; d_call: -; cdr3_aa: ASSIGPVGGYT
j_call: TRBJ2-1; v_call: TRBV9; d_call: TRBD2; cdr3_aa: ASSAQGRGGKILNEQF
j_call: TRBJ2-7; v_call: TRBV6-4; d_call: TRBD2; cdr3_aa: ASSVGAGNSYEQY
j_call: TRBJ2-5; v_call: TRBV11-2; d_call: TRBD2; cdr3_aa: ASSPGLAGGSETQY
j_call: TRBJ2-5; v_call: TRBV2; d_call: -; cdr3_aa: ASSGTYVETQY
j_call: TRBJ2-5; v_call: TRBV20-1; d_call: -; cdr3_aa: SVGLGQETQY
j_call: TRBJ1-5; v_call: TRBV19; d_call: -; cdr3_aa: ASSILSQPQH
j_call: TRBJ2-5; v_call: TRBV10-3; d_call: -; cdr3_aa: AIKAETWETQY
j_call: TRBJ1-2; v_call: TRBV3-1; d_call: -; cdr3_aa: ASSQGAGEGYA
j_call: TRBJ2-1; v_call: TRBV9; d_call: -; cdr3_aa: ASSPSLAGEQF
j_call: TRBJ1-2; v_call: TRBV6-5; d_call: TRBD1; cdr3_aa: ASSYSAGTGDGYT
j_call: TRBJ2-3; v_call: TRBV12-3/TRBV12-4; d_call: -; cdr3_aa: ASKGPGTDTQY
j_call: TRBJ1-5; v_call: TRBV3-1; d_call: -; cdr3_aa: ASSQDPVGNQPQH
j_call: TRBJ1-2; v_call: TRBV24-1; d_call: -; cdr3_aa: ATSEPNYGYT
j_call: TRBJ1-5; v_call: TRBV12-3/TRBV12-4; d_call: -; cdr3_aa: ASSPRQTNQPQH
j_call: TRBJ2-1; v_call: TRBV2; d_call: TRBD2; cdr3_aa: ASSDGTSGGVGQF
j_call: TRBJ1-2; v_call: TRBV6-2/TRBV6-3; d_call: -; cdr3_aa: ASSEIGYGYT
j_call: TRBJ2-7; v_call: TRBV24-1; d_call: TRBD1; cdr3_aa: ATSEAGGTYEQY
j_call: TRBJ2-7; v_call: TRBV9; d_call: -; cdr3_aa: ASSVGRGASYEQY
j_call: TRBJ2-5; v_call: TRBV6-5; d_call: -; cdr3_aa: ASSYTVDQGLETQY
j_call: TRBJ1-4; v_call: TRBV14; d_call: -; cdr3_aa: ASSPFEGATNEKLF
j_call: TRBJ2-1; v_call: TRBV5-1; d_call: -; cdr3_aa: ASSTGGTQTSNEQF
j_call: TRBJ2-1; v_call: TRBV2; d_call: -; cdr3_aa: ASSPGLFYNEQF
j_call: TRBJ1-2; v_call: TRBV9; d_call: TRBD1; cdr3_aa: ASSTGTGNYGYT
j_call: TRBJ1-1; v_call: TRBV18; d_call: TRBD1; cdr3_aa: ASSPTTGGPEAF
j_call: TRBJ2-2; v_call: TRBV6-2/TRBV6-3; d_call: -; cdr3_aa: ASSYGRGNAFTGELF
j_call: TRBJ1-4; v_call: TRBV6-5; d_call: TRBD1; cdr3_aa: ASSSPGQEGSKLF
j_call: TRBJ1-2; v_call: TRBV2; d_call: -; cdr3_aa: ASAPPGSRGYT
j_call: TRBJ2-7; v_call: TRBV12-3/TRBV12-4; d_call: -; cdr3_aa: ASSLRRTKDEQY
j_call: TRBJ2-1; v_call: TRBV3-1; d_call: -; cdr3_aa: ASSRLSEQF
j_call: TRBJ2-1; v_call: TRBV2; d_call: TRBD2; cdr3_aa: ASRETSGGSERF
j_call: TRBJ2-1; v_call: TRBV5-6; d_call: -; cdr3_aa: ASQGADIYNEQF
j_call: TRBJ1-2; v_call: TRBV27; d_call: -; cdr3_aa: ASSLSEGGGGYT
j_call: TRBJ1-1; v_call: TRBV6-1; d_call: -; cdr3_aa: ASSRQADTEAF
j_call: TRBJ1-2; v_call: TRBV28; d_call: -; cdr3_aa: ASSRWTRLNYGYT
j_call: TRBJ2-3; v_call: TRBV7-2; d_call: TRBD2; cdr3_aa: ASSPFAGGLDTQY
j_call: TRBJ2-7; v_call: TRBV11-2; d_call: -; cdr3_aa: ASSLTDGGDLYEQY
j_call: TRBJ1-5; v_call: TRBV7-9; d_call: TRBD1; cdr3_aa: ASSLDGTGDQPQH